This T cell receptor beta chain was obtained from a study of shared clonotypes between healthy human individuals. Unsorted PBMC contributed 300 ng DNA, some 29,000 T cell genomes, to each replicate PCR. As processed by the authors: Filtering differed because ImmunoSEQ produced junction-only sequences that carried no quality scores. The assay was immunoSEQ multiplex PCR, and TCRdb's table has in-frame clones only and misses some. V and J calls and clone size follow that table, whereas D and trimming were derived from the DNA. Of approximately 500,000 clones detected, over 75% appear once; the ten largest clones hold more than 9.5%. Germline assignment: CDR1 MNHNS and CDR2 SASEGT. The CDR3 runs to 12 residues. Trimming took 2 bases from V and 7 from J, leaving 9 bases between them. Every contributor of samples was a Caucasian grown-up residing in Nashville, Tennessee.

The TCR was taken from a woman between 40 and 55 years old in good health. Some clones in this sample may be carry-over from other donors' samples. The chain is built from TRBV6-1 and TRBJ2-7; tentative D call: TRBD2 (6 bases). Material for sequencing was PBMCs. This CDR3 reads CASSEFGGEQYF. CDR3 in DNA: TGTGCCAGCAGTGAATTTGGGGGGGAGCAGTACTTC.